This T cell receptor (beta chain) was profiled in a study of Graves' ophthalmopathy and Graves' hyperthyroidism. A few counts support this clonotype. RNA transcripts yielded amplified TCR beta CDR3 regions. In the first round, RT-PCR was carried out with HTBI primers, and a multiplex PCR formed the second round. TCRdb analysed the multiplex PCR reads with MiXCR anew, one entry per CDR3 protein. The sample shows over a million distinct CDR3 sequences, 35% to 40% of them seen only once. Certain patients were not enrolled. These were patients with other autoimmune diseases, uncontrolled infections, pregnancy or lactation. Diagnoses were established from clinical symptoms, serum thyroxine, TRAb, thyroid ultrasound and orbital computed tomography. Trimming pared 3 bases from V and 3 bases from J, leaving 14 bases between. The CDR3 length is 15 residues. Per germline, CDR1 SGHTA and CDR2 FQGNSA.

This clonotype originated in an adult man with Graves' hyperthyroidism. The material sequenced was peripheral blood or thyroid tissue (not recorded which). The chain carries TRBV7-2 and TRBJ2-5, with D tentatively TRBD2 (6 bases). The CDR3 is CASSFDPGSKETQYF. CDR3 coding DNA: TGTGCCAGCAGCTTCGACCCCGGGAGCAAAGAGACCCAGTACTTC.